These 15 T cell receptor beta chains originate from one sample sequenced in a study of cytomegalovirus exposure and HLA in healthy donors. The PCR had 60 Vbeta and 13 Jbeta primers. Generated by immunoSEQ multiplex PCR, the TCRdb table keeps only in-frame clones and is missing some. The sample consists of about 190,000 clones, around 82% of them appearing once. The sequenced sample consisted of PBMCs. The receptors here all came from a boy younger than 18 in good health and CMV-seronegative.

The chain recombines TRBV7-2 with TRBJ2-7; 10 positions match TRBD1. Trimming cost V 5 bases and J 5 bases; bases outside gene matches: 6. CDR1 and CDR2 from the germline V gene are SGHTA and FQGNSA. The CDR3 loop spans 14 amino acids. The CDR3: CASSRDRGRDEQYF. The CDR3 DNA sequence: TGTGCCAGCAGCCGAGACAGGGGGCGGGACGAGCAGTACTTC.

The chain couples TRBV25-1 to TRBJ1-1, with D perhaps matching TRBD1 (5 bases). The CDR3 is made up of 13 amino acids. Trimming shortened V by 3 bases and J by 7 bases, and 12 bases separated the two germline ends. Germline V gives CDR1 MGHDK, CDR2 SYGVNS. The CDR3, as DNA: TGTGCCAGCAGTGAGGGGGGGTGGGGTGAAGCTTTCTTT. Translating it yields CASSEGGWGEAFF.

The rearrangement joins TRBV30 to TRBJ1-1; 12 positions agree with TRBD1. V shed 3 bases, J shed 3 bases, and the junction held 8 bases outside the gene matches. Germline values: CDR1 GTSNPN, CDR2 SVGIG (reference sequence). The CDR3 extends over 16 amino acids. Here the CDR3 DNA reads TGTGCCTGGAGGCACGGGACAGGGGGCTCACACACTGAAGCTTTCTTT. It is translated as CAWRHGTGGSHTEAFF.

This clone appeared a single time. The genes are TRBV6-6 and TRBJ2-7; 7 nucleotides agree with TRBD2. Germline assignment: CDR1 MNHNY and CDR2 SVGAGI (reference sequence). The CDR3 spans 15 residues. V shed 2 bases, J shed 3 bases, and the junction held 7 bases outside the gene matches. The CDR3 sequence: CASSYRVGGDYEQYF. The CDR3 nucleotides read TGTGCCAGCAGTTACCGGGTGGGAGGGGACTACGAGCAGTACTTC.

The V gene is TRBV7-6, the J gene TRBJ2-2, with 10 bases identical to TRBD2. CDR1 SGHVS and CDR2 FNYEAQ come from the germline V gene. CDR3 length: 21 residues. V was pared by 0 bases and J by 3 bases, with 16 bases of the junction left unmatched. The CDR3 DNA is TGTGCCAGCAGCTTAGCCCGGCTTAGCGGGGGGCCTAGAAAAGACACCGGGGAGCTGTTTTTT. It yields the protein CASSLARLSGGPRKDTGELFF. The full variable domain, completed using reference TRBV7-6 and TRBJ2-2, is GAGVSQSPRYKVTKRGQDVALRCDPISGHVSLYWYRQALGQGPEFLTYFNYEAQQDKSGLPNDRFSAERPEGSISTLTIQRTEQRDSAMYRCASSLARLSGGPRKDTGELFFGEGSRLTVL.

V is TRBV2 and J is TRBJ1-1; perhaps TRBD1 as D (6 bases). This CDR3 contains 13 residues. CDR1 and CDR2 from the germline V gene are SNHLY and FYNNEI. V lost 4 bases to trimming and J lost 5 bases, with 11 bases between them. CDR3 protein: CASSVQGGTEAFF. The DNA of the CDR3 is TGTGCCAGCAGTGTACAGGGCGGGACTGAAGCTTTCTTT. The full variable domain, rest sourced from reference TRBV2 and TRBJ1-1, is EPEVTQTPSHQVTQMGQEVILRCVPISNHLYFYWYRQILGQKVEFLVSFYNNEISEKSEIFDDQFSVERPDGSNFTLKIRSTKLEDSAMYFCASSVQGGTEAFFGQGTRLTVV.

The chain joins TRBV19 to TRBJ1-5, with D tentatively TRBD1 (5 bases). This CDR3 is built from 13 residues. Germline-derived CDR1 and CDR2 are LNHDA and SQIVND (reference sequence). Trimming shortened V by 3 bases and J by 5 bases, and 8 bases separated the two germline ends. In DNA, the CDR3 is TGTGCCAGTAGTATCGTCAGGGATCAGCCCCAGCATTTT. Translated: CASSIVRDQPQHF.

The CDR3 sequence is CASSLQGGAGELFF. For the CDR3, the DNA is TGTGCCAGCAGCTTACAGGGGGGAGCCGGGGAGCTGTTTTTT. The V and J genes are TRBV11-3 and TRBJ2-2, with TRBD1 as a possible D gene (7 bases). V lost 2 bases and J lost 6, with 10 bases in between. The CDR3 length is 14 residues. Germline V CDR1 and CDR2: SGHNT, YENEEA.

The chain recombines TRBV9 with TRBJ2-7; 8 positions match TRBD2. Germline CDR1 is SGDLS and CDR2 is YYNGEE. There are 14 residues in the CDR3. V lost 4 bases, J lost 6 bases, and 9 bases stayed unmatched. CDR3 sequence: CASSPGGGSIEQYF. As DNA, the CDR3 is TGTGCCAGCAGCCCCGGGGGGGGATCGATCGAGCAGTACTTC. Drawing the rest from reference TRBV9 and TRBJ2-7, the complete variable domain is DSGVTQTPKHLITATGQRVTLRCSPRSGDLSVYWYQQSLDQGLQFLIQYYNGEERAKGNILERFSAQQFPDLHSELNLSSLELGDSALYFCASSPGGGSIEQYFGPGTRLTVT.

The chain carries TRBV4-1 and TRBJ2-1, with 7 bases identical to TRBD2. The CDR3 runs 15 residues. Trimming removed 7 bases from V and 2 bases from J; junction bases left unmatched: 8. Germline loops: CDR1 MGHRA, CDR2 YSYEKL. The CDR3: CASTTLAETYNEQFF. Written as DNA, the CDR3 is TGCGCCAGCACTACCCTAGCGGAGACCTACAATGAGCAGTTCTTC.

Concerning this clone itself: Other DNA variants within this sample encode the same CDR3. The rearrangement links TRBV7-6 to TRBJ2-7, with a tentative D call TRBD1 (5 bases). CDR1 and CDR2 from the germline V gene are SGHVS and FNYEAQ. The length of the CDR3 is 13 residues. V lost 3 bases and J lost 2, with 8 bases in between. CDR3 loop: CASSFDRAYEQYF. CDR3 nucleotide sequence: TGTGCCAGCAGCTTTGACAGAGCCTACGAGCAGTACTTC.

This chain connects TRBV9 to TRBJ2-2, with TRBD2 as a possible D gene (6 bases). CDR1 and CDR2 from the germline V gene are SGDLS and YYNGEE. This CDR3 contains 14 residues. Trimming removed 5 bases from V and 1 base from J, with 9 bases in between. DNA for the CDR3: TGTGCCAGCAGGGGGGGTGGGAACACCGGGGAGCTGTTTTTT. It translates to CASRGGGNTGELFF.

The CDR3 bases are TGTGCCAGCAGCTTACGGGGACAGGGGGCCGAGACCCAGTACTTC. Encoded protein: CASSLRGQGAETQYF. The chain recombines TRBV7-6 with TRBJ2-5, with 12 bases that match TRBD1. The length of the CDR3 is 15 residues. CDR1 and CDR2 (germline): SGHVS, FNYEAQ. V dropped 2 bases and J dropped 5; count of bases not matched to a gene: 3.

This chain uses TRBV7-2 with TRBJ2-2; 9 bases line up with TRBD1. This CDR3 is 15 amino acids long. J gave up 7 bases and V 2 bases, and 5 bases lay outside the gene matches. CDR1 and CDR2 from the germline V gene are SGHTA and FQGNSA. The CDR3 loop reads CASSLNRGRGGELFF. DNA of the CDR3: TGTGCCAGCAGCTTAAACAGGGGGCGTGGCGGGGAGCTGTTTTTT.

J is TRBJ2-7 and V is TRBV5-1; tentatively, D is TRBD2 (5 bases). This CDR3 is built from 14 residues. V lost 4 bases to trimming and J lost 2 bases, with 13 bases between them. Germline CDR1 and CDR2: SGHRS and YFSETQ. The CDR3 DNA reads as TGCGCCAGCAGCCCAAGAGCGGCCGCCTACGAGCAGTACTTC. Amino acid sequence: CASSPRAAAYEQYF. The full variable domain, rest sourced from reference TRBV5-1 and TRBJ2-7, is KAGVTQTPRYLIKTRGQQVTLSCSPISGHRSVSWYQQTPGQGLQFLFEYFSETQRNKGNFPGRFSGRQFSNSRSEMNVSTLELGDSALYLCASSPRAAAYEQYFGPGTRLTVT.